These 19 T cell receptor beta chains originate from one sample sequenced in a study of long-term antiretroviral therapy in people with HIV. A v3.0 immunoSEQ assay was performed at survey level. Sequenced by immunoSEQ multiplex PCR; TCRdb stores in-frame clones only, minus some. Among 25,000 to 35,000 clones listed, approximately 95% were seen once. The sequenced sample was unsorted PBMCs, obtained 5.3 years after starting antiretroviral therapy. These receptors were collected from a man aged 50 to 60 with HIV.

This rearrangement joins TRBV4-2 to TRBJ1-1; D perhaps matches TRBD1 (6 bases). With 1 base removed from V and 0 bases from J, the gap between germline ends came to 15 bases. The length of the CDR3 is 17 residues. Germline-derived CDR1 and CDR2 are LGHNA and YNFKEQ. The DNA for the CDR3 is TGTGCCAGCAGCCAAGCCCGGGGGCGGGTAGTGAACACTGAAGCTTTCTTT. This encodes CASSQARGRVVNTEAFF.

This clone is termed medium-sized. The gene calls are TRBV5-8 and TRBJ2-7; a possible D gene is TRBD1 (6 bases). Trimming left V 4 bases short and J 0 bases short, with 11 bases between. The germline CDR1 and CDR2 sequences are SGHTS and YDEGEE. The CDR3 extends over 14 amino acids. The CDR3 is CASSPDRTSYEQYF. CDR3 coding DNA: TGTGCCAGCAGCCCAGACAGGACCTCCTACGAGCAGTACTTC.

The chain joins TRBV7-6 to TRBJ1-5; TRBD1 might be the D (5 bases). Germline V gene data show CDR1 as SGHVS and CDR2 as FNYEAQ. The germline V and J ends were trimmed by 4 bases and 0 bases, with 16 bases remaining between them. CDR3 length: 17 residues. CDR3 DNA: TGTGCCAGCAGCTCATTTCCTCGGGGCCCTAGCAATCAGCCCCAGCATTTT. The encoded protein is CASSSFPRGPSNQPQHF.

The CDR3: CASSPRTVIEQYF. The CDR3 region has the DNA TGTGCCAGCAGCCCCAGGACGGTCATTGAGCAGTACTTC. This chain joins TRBV5-6 and TRBJ2-7; D not resolved. The V end lost 4 bases, the J end lost 7 bases, and 15 bases lay between the germline ends. This CDR3 spans 13 amino acids. Germline V CDR1 and CDR2: SGHDT, YYEEEE.

The chain uses TRBV6-1 and TRBJ2-7; no firm D call. This CDR3 has 16 amino acids. Trimming stripped 2 bases from V and 3 bases from J, with 17 bases between. Germline assignment: CDR1 MNHNS and CDR2 SASEGT. CDR3 nucleotide sequence: TGTGCCAGCAGTGAACCACCTATCGCGACCCTCTACGAGCAGTACTTC. Encoded protein: CASSEPPIATLYEQYF.

The rearrangement uses TRBV4-3 and TRBJ2-7; 8 bases fit TRBD1. The germline V gene has CDR1 LGHNA and CDR2 YSLEER. V shed 3 bases and J 2 bases; nucleotides not matched to a gene: 6. The CDR3 loop spans 15 amino acids. Written as DNA, the CDR3 is TGCGCCAGCAGCCAGAGGACAGGGATCCCCTACGAGCAGTACTTC. Amino acids: CASSQRTGIPYEQYF.

The chain carries TRBV5-1 and TRBJ2-5; D is tentatively TRBD1 or TRBD2 (5 bases each). V was shortened by 6 bases and J by 2 bases, with 20 bases between the two germline ends. This CDR3 is 16 amino acids long. Germline assignment: CDR1 SGHRS and CDR2 YFSETQ. CDR3 amino acids: CASTLGTQAYQETQYF. The CDR3 nucleotides are TGCGCCAGCACCCTAGGGACGCAGGCTTATCAAGAGACCCAGTACTTC.

The chain combines TRBV30 with TRBJ2-7, with 8 bases aligning to TRBD1. The CDR3 is made up of 13 amino acids. From germline, CDR1 is GTSNPN and CDR2 SVGIG (reference sequence). J lost 2 bases, V lost 0 bases, and 0 bases had no gene match. The CDR3 loop is CAWSVTGAYEQYF. CDR3 nucleotide sequence: TGTGCCTGGAGTGTGACAGGGGCCTACGAGCAGTACTTC.

This chain joins TRBV4-3 and TRBJ2-2, with 7 bases lining up with TRBD2. CDR3 length: 16 amino acids. Germline CDR1 reads LGHNA; CDR2 reads YSLEER. The trim removed 0 bases at V and 11 bases at J, leaving 12 bases unmatched. The DNA for the CDR3 is TGCGCCAGCAGCCAAGATCAAACGGGACTAAGTGCCGAGCTGTTTTTT. It specifies CASSQDQTGLSAELFF.

This chain joins TRBV11-2 and TRBJ1-1; possible D gene TRBD1, 6 bases. The germline CDR1 and CDR2 sequences are SGHAT and FQNNGV. This CDR3 spans 13 amino acids. V was cut by 5 bases and J by 6 bases, with 13 bases left in between. The CDR3: CASSPERGSEAFF. In DNA, the CDR3 is TGTGCCAGCAGCCCCGAGAGGGGGTCTGAAGCTTTCTTT.

The chain joins TRBV5-1 to TRBJ2-7, with a tentative D call TRBD2 (5 bases). The V gene's germline CDR1 is SGHRS and CDR2 YFSETQ. This CDR3 is built from 12 residues. Deletions cut 2 bases from V and 4 bases from J, with 7 bases between. CDR3 DNA: TGCGCCAGCAGCTTATCGGGGTACGAGCAGTACTTC. Protein: CASSLSGYEQYF.

The chain has TRBV19 and TRBJ2-1, with D uncertain. Germline CDR1 and CDR2: LNHDA and SQIVND (reference sequence). This CDR3 comprises 17 residues. Trimming shortened V by 3 bases and J by 4 bases, and 19 bases separated the two germline ends. The DNA of the CDR3 is TGTGCCAGTAGTATGCCGATAGGGTTTAACGCTTACAATGAGCAGTTCTTC. It codes for CASSMPIGFNAYNEQFF.

The chain recombines TRBV7-8 with TRBJ1-5; no reliable D call. The germline CDR1 and CDR2 sequences are SGHVS and FQNEAQ. Trimming shortened V by 5 bases and J by 3 bases, and 8 bases separated the two germline ends. The CDR3 has 13 amino acids. The CDR3 is CASSQWANQPQHF. The CDR3 nucleotides are TGTGCCAGCAGCCAATGGGCCAATCAGCCCCAGCATTTT.

The rearrangement joins TRBV4-3 to TRBJ2-2; D possibly corresponds to TRBD1 (7 bases). The CDR3 sequence is 15 residues long. The V end lost 1 base, the J end lost 6 bases, and 12 bases lay between the germline ends. The germline V gene encodes CDR1 LGHNA and CDR2 YSLEER. In DNA, the CDR3 is TGCGCCAGCAGCCAAGGGAGGGGGCACTCCGGGGAGCTGTTTTTT. Translating gives CASSQGRGHSGELFF.

A note on this clone: This CDR3 is also generated by other DNA sequences in the sample. This chain joins TRBV7-2 and TRBJ2-7, with TRBD2 identical over 8 bases. The V and J ends lost 6 bases and 8 bases, in that order; junction bases with no gene match: 15. The germline CDR1 and CDR2 sequences are SGHTA and FQGNSA. This CDR3 has 15 amino acids. The CDR3 is CASRTGTSGGNKQYF. The CDR3 DNA reads as TGTGCCAGCAGGACCGGGACTAGTGGGGGCAACAAGCAGTACTTC. Full variable domain (missing parts from reference TRBV7-2 and TRBJ2-7): GAGVSQSPSNKVTEKGKDVELRCDPISGHTALYWYRQSLGQGLEFLIYFQGNSAPDKSGLPSDRFSAERTGGSVSTLTIQRTQQEDSAVYLCASRTGTSGGNKQYFGPGTRLTVT.

The V gene is TRBV2, the J gene TRBJ1-1, with 10 bases that match TRBD1. The germline gives CDR1 SNHLY, CDR2 FYNNEI. This CDR3 is 13 amino acids long. The ends lost 7 bases at V and 3 bases at J; junction bases unmatched: 2. The CDR3: CASKGTGDTEAFF. CDR3 nucleotide sequence: TGTGCCAGCAAGGGGACAGGGGACACTGAAGCTTTCTTT.

This clone was seen once. The CDR3 region is CASSSGVVSYEQYF. The CDR3 DNA reads as TGTGCCAGCAGCTCGGGGGTGGTATCCTACGAGCAGTACTTC. The chain employs TRBV11-2 and TRBJ2-7; perhaps TRBD2 as D (6 bases). Germline CDR1 is SGHAT and CDR2 is FQNNGV. V was cut by 4 bases and J by 1 base, with 11 bases left in between. CDR3 length: 14 amino acids.

This chain connects TRBV6-6 to TRBJ1-4; D gene uncertain. This CDR3 region has 13 residues. CDR1 is MNHNY and CDR2 is SVGAGI in the germline V gene (reference sequence). V was cut by 8 bases and J by 5 bases, with 12 bases left in between. CDR3 sequence: CASGDGPNEKLFF. The CDR3 DNA sequence: TGTGCCAGCGGTGACGGACCGAATGAAAAACTGTTTTTT.

This clone was seen a single time. The CDR3 reads CASSGTGNEQYF. The CDR3 bases are TGTGCCAGCAGCGGGACAGGTAACGAGCAGTACTTC. V is TRBV5-6 and J is TRBJ2-7; TRBD1 matches 8 bases. J gave up 5 bases and V 4 bases, and 2 bases lay outside the gene matches. This CDR3 is built from 12 residues. Germline V gene sequence: CDR1 SGHDT, CDR2 YYEEEE. Using reference TRBV5-6 and TRBJ2-7 for the parts outside the CDR3, the full variable domain is DAGVTQSPTHLIKTRGQQVTLRCSPKSGHDTVSWYQQALGQGPQFIFQYYEEEERQRGNFPDRFSGHQFPNYSSELNVNALLLGDSALYLCASSGTGNEQYFGPGTRLTVT.